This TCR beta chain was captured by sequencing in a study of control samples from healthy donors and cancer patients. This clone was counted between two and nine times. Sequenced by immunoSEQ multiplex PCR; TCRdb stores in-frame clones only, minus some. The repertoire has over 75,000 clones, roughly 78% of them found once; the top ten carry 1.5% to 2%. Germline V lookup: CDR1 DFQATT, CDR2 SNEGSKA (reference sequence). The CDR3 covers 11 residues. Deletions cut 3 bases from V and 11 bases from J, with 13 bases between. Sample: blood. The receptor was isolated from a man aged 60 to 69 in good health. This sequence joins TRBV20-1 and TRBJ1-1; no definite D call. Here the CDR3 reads CSASNGLGAFF. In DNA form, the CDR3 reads TGCAGTGCTAGCAACGGCCTCGGGGCTTTCTTT.